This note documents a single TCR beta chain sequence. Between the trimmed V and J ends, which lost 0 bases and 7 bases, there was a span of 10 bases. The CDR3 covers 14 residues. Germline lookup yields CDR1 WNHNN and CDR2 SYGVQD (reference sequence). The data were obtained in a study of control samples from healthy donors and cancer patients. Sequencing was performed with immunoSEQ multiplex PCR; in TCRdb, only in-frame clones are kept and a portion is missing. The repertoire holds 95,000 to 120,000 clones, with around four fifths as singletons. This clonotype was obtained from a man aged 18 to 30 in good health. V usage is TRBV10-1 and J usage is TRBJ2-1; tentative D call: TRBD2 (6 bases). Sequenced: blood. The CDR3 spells CASSESGGGNEQFF. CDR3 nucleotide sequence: TGCGCCAGCAGTGAGTCGGGGGGAGGTAATGAGCAGTTCTTC.